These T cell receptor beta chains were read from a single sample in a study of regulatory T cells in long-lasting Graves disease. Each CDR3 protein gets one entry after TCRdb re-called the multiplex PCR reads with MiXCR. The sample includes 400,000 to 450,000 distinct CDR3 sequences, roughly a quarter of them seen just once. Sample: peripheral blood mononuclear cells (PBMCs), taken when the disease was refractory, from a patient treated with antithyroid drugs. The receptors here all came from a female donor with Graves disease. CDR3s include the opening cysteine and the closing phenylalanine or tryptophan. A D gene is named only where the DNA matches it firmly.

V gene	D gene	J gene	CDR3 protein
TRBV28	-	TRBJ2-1	CASSFGGAGVEQFF
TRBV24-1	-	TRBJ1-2	CATSDTGQLYGYTF
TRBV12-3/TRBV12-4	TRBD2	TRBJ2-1	CASSPDGSGSNNEQFF
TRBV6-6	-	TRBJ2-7	CASSYSELVGTYEQYF
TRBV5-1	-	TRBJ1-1	CASRRRDGPNTEAFF
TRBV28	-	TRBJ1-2	CASSPLFYYGYTF
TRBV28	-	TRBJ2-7	CASSPGGISEQYF
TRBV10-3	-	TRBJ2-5	CAISEQQTQYF
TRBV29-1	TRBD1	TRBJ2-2	CSVLGTGFTGELFF
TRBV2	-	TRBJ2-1	CASRAGTSNEQFF
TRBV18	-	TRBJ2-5	CASSPGVETQYF
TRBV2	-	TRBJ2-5	CASRRGGTDQETQYF
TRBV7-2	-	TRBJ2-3	CASSRIGTDTQYF
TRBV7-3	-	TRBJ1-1	CASSTSSGRGNTEAFF
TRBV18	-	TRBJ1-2	CASSPSGAHGYTF
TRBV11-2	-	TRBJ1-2	CASSPLTSRGYTF
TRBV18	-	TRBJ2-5	CASSPDFKETQYF
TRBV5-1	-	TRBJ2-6	CASSPDPGANVLTF
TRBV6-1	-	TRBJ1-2	CASTIRIGDGYTF
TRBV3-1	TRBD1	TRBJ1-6	CASEQGAHNSPLHF
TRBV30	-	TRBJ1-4	CAWRGPTNEKLFF
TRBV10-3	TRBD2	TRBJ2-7	CAISDSSGRAPEQYF
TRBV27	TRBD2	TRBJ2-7	CASSIRLAGDRYEQYF
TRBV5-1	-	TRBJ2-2	CASSLGFSHANTGELFF
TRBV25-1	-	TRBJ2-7	CASSWSDSNEQYF
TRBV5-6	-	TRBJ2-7	CASSTVGPEVEQYF
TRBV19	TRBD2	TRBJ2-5	CASSFSGRDQETQYF
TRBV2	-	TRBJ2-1	CASSDEAVSYNEQFF
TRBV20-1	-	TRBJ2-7	CSARGHRTDLYEQYF
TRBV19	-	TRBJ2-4	CARKKGTPEVKNIQYF
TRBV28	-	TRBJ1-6	CASRIGAGDNSPLHF
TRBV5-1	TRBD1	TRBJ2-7	CASSWRTGGVYEQYF
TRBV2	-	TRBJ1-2	CASSDFTSNYGYTF
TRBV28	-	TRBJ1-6	CASSKGLKSPLHF
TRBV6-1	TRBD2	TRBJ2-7	CASSDGLAGGSPYEQYF
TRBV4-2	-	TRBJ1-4	CASEKSQATNEKLFF
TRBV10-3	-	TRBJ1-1	CAISQQENTEAFF
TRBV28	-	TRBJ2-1	CACSLWGLSGNPYNEQFF
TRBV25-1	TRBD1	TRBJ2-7	CASSEFRQGAYEQYF
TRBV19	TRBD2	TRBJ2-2	CASNSPGLAGAIGELFF
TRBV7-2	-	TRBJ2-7	CASSPIPLGGEQYF
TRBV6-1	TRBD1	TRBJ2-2	CASRVTGDTGELFF
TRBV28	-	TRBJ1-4	CASSAPTNEKLFF
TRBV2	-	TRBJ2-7	CASSAGFRSYEQYF
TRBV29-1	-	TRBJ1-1	CSVVGRENTEAFF
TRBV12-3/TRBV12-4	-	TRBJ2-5	CATSRADSQETQYF
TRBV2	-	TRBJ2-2	CASSQLDRSDTGELFF
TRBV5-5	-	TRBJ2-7	CASSSPCEQYF
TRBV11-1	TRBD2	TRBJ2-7	CASSFSSSGSYEQYF
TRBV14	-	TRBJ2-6	CASSQDLASGTSGANVLTF
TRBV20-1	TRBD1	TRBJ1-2	CSAKGTESYGYTF
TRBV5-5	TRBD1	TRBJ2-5	CASSRTGTEEETQYF
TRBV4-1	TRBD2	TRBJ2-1	CASSQSLAGGPYNEQFF